This record looks at one TCR beta chain sequence and its context. V lost 5 bases, J lost 1 base, and 10 bases lay in between. This CDR3 is built from 14 residues. In germline, CDR1 is SEHNR, CDR2 FQNEAQ (reference sequence). This record belongs to a study of blood T cell repertoires in COVID-19. Study details: COVID-19 samples, acute and convalescent, were from the United States, Italy and Spain. In each case, the material was cDNA or gDNA derived from T cells, B-cell-depleted T cells, or PBMCs.

As handled by the study authors: Nucleated cell number was recorded as an estimate derived from reference gene primer amplification. The protocol was immunoSEQ multiplex PCR, while the TCRdb copy is restricted to in-frame clones and leaves out a portion. V and J calls and clone size are copied from that table; D and trimming were computed from the DNA. The sample consists of 150,000 to 200,000 clones, 65% to 85% of them appearing once. Sequencing was done on a sample of peripheral blood. The chain carries TRBV7-9 and TRBJ2-3; no reliable D call. This TCR was recovered from a man between 60 and 70 years old with active or convalescent COVID-19. The CDR3 sequence is CASSPTHGTDTQYF. Here the CDR3 DNA reads TGTGCCAGCAGCCCTACCCATGGCACAGATACGCAGTATTTT.